The sequence of this TCR beta chain was determined in a study of blood T cell repertoires in COVID-19. In the study overall: COVID-19 samples, acute and convalescent, were from the United States, Italy and Spain. PBMCs, B-cell-depleted T cells, or T cells were the source of the cDNA or gDNA that made up the material.

CDR1 is MNHEY and CDR2 is SVGAGI in the germline V gene. The CDR3 has 12 residues. Trimming cost V 8 bases and J 3 bases, with 11 bases left between them. As processed by the authors: Quantification of nucleated cells was approximated via reference gene primer amplification. Libraries were prepared by immunoSEQ multiplex PCR; TCRdb keeps only in-frame clonotypes and omits some of them. The DNA gave D and trimming, while V, J and clone size come from that table. The table has 70,000 to 85,000 clones, 70% to 90% seen once. The receptor was isolated from a woman older than 75 in a cohort sampled during active or convalescent COVID-19. The specimen was peripheral blood. V gene TRBV6-5 combines with J gene TRBJ2-7; a weak D match, TRBD2 (6 bases). The CDR3 DNA sequence: TGTGCCAGCGCCGGGACTCACTACGAGCAGTACTTC. It specifies CASAGTHYEQYF.